The present TCR beta chain was sequenced within a study of T cells in Graves' hyperthyroidism and ophthalmopathy (dated by TCRdb to the late 2010s). Regarding the complete study: Peripheral blood samples were taken at initial diagnosis, before any treatment was given. Prospective prediction of ophthalmopathy was tested in an independent validation cohort of 18 to 20 hyperthyroidism patients and 15 to 17 patients who later progressed to ophthalmopathy. The roughly 91 discovery patients were randomly divided into training and test sets at a 7:3 ratio. Thyroid tissue and blood T-cell repertoires from about six Graves' hyperthyroidism patients were also compared in the study. A discovery cohort of roughly 100 patients, 43 with Graves' ophthalmopathy and approximately 57 with stable Graves' hyperthyroidism, was used to find distinguishing TCR V-J signatures. The paper reports TCR Vbeta CDR3 sequencing of some 140 peripheral blood samples: under 45 ophthalmopathy, about 75 hyperthyroidism and approximately 17 progressor patients. Once sampling was done, hyperthyroidism patients were given methimazole at a starting dose of 30 mg daily, whereas ophthalmopathy patients were given high-dose intravenous methylprednisolone. What the authors observed across the whole study: In validation, progression to ophthalmopathy was predicted by the model with almost 71% sensitivity and 72.22% specificity, a median of approximately 6.5 months before onset. No statistical method was used to set the sample size in advance, and investigators knew the group allocation. A model built on a 13 V-J signature distinguished ophthalmopathy from stable hyperthyroidism, reaching approximately 89% sensitivity and about 81% specificity in cross-validation and 80%/75% in testing. Most expanded thyroid clonotypes (frequency above 0.001) were also detected in blood, suggesting blood repertoires may reflect thyroid immune responses.

This clonotype has ten or more counts. Its antigen is not yet known. Base qualities were left out, and no much larger clone turns up one base away. Relative to germline, V is missing 4 bases and J is missing 6 bases, with 8 bases of the junction outside any gene match. The CDR3 numbers 14 residues from cysteine through phenylalanine. Only CDR3 DNA is held: 42 bases, read in frame from base 1. Taken from the germline V gene, the CDR1 and CDR2 loops are SGHRS and YFSETQ. Stable Graves' hyperthyroidism was defined as the absence of progression to ophthalmopathy over 18 months of follow-up. The hyperthyroidism patients were between 18 and 65 years old and newly diagnosed, with a disease duration of less than 2 months. Patients with uncontrolled infections, other autoimmune diseases, pregnancy or lactation were excluded. Diagnoses relied on clinical symptoms, serum thyroxine and TRAb, thyroid ultrasound and orbital computed tomography. PBMCs were separated from over 9 ml of fresh peripheral blood using Ficoll-Paque density gradient centrifugation. Total RNA was extracted with Trizol reagent, and quality was checked on an Agilent 2100 Bioanalyzer.

The TCR beta CDR3 regions were amplified from RNA transcripts. The TCR CDR3 was subjected to a first round of RT-PCR using the HTBI primer set and the Qiagen OneStep RT-PCR kit. Libraries were constructed in a second round of multiplex PCR, after which size selection and purification were carried out. Libraries were sequenced paired-end with 100 bp reads on an Illumina HiSeq2000. On the authors' methods: SOAPnuke was used to process the raw data, removing reads that contained adapters or uncalled bases, had a mean Phred below 15, or lacked an exact match to the constant primer or identifier. High-quality paired reads were merged with COPE v1.2.5, and unique nucleotide sequences were defined as clonotypes. Clonotypes were aligned to IMGT TRBV, TRBD and TRBJ reference segments using MiTCR v1.1. Analysis was restricted to V-J combinations with a frequency above 0.0001, which covered approximately 99% of repertoires. A TCS score was defined as the ratio of F50 (clonal expansion) to E x V (chaos), with BLOSUM62-based TCRdist applied between CDR3 peptides within each V-J. Welch's t-statistics and random forest reduced fewer than 600 V-J features to roughly 13, which were used in a naive Bayes classifier (R e1071). The public reads were run again by TCRdb, first through fastp at Q25 and then through MiXCR, and only productive beta chains were kept. Rows merge per CDR3 protein into single entries with the most common DNA and genes. TCRdb assigned the V and J calls; the authors' analysis was not used. This sample lists a few hundred thousand distinct CDR3 sequences; around 16% were detected once. Under 7.5% of the sample goes to the ten largest clones.

The TCR comes from a woman in her 30s with Graves' hyperthyroidism. Recombination connected TRBV5-1 to TRBJ2-7, with 9 central nucleotides matching TRBD2. Sequencing was performed on blood. The DNA is TGCGCCAGCAGCATGGCGGGACTAGCTCTCGAGCAGTACTTC. Its translation is CASSMAGLALEQYF.